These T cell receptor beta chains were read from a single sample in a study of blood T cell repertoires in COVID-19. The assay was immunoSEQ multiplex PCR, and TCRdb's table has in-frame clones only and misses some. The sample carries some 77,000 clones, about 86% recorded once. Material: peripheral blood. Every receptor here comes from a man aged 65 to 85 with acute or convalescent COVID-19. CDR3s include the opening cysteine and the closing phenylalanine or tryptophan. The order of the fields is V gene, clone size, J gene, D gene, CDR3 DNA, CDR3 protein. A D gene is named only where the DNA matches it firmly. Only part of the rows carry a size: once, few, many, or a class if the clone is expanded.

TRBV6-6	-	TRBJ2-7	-	TGTGCCAGCAGTCCTAAGACAGTCCCATCATTATACTACGAGCAGTACTTC	CASSPKTVPSLYYEQYF
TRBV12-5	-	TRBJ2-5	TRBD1	TGTGCTAGTGGTTTGGTACTCGGACAGGGCCAAGAGACCCAGTACTTC	CASGLVLGQGQETQYF
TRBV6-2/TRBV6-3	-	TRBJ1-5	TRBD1	TGTGCCAGCAGTCCCCTCGGGACAGTCAATCAGCCCCAGCATTTT	CASSPLGTVNQPQHF
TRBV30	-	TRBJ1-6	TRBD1	TGTGCCTGGAGTGTACCAATTGGGACAGGATATAATTCACCCCTCCACTTT	CAWSVPIGTGYNSPLHF
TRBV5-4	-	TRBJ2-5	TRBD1	TGTGCCAGCAGCTTGGGACAGGGCAGGGAGACCCAGTACTTC	CASSLGQGRETQYF
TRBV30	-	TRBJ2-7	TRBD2	TGTGCCTGCCGACGGGGGGGGGTCCACGAGCAGTACTTC	CACRRGGVHEQYF
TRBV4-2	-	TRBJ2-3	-	TGTGCCAGCAGCCGGACAATTTCTAGCACAGATACGCAGTATTTT	CASSRTISSTDTQYF
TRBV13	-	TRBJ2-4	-	TGTGCCAGCAGCTTACGGGCGGCAGGGGTTGCCAAAAACATTCAGTACTTC	CASSLRAAGVAKNIQYF
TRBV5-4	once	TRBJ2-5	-	TGTGCCAGCAGCTTGCGAACTAGCCCTGGGGGAGAGACCCAGTACTTC	CASSLRTSPGGETQYF
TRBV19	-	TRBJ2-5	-	TGTGCCAGTAGCCCGACAGGATCCAATTTGGAGACCCAGTACTTC	CASSPTGSNLETQYF
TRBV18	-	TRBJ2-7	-	TGTGCCAGCTCACCATTTGTAGAATACGAGCAGTACTTC	CASSPFVEYEQYF
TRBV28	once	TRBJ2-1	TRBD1	TGTGCCAGCAGTACAGGGGCGAGGTCCTACAATGAGCAGTTCTTC	CASSTGARSYNEQFF
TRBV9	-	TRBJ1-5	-	TGTGCCAGCAGCGTAACCGGGACATTAGATCAGCCCCAGCATTTT	CASSVTGTLDQPQHF
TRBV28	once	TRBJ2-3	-	TGTGCCAGCAGTTTAGCGCTGGGCACAGATACGCAGTATTTT	CASSLALGTDTQYF
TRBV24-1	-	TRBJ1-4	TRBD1	TGTGCCACCAGTGATACCCGACAGGGAACTAATGAAAAACTGTTTTTT	CATSDTRQGTNEKLFF
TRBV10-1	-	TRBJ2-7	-	TGCGCCAGCAGTGAGGGGGCCTCCTACGAGCAGTACTTC	CASSEGASYEQYF
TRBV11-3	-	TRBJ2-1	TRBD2	TGTGCCAGCAGCTTTGGTTTGGCGGGAGGGCAGACCGAGCAGTTCTTC	CASSFGLAGGQTEQFF
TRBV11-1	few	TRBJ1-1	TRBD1	TGTGCCAGCAGCTTCGACAGGGGAATGAGCACTGAAGCTTTCTTT	CASSFDRGMSTEAFF
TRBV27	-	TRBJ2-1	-	TGTGCCAGCAGTTTAGAGGGAACTTACAATGAGCAGTTCTTC	CASSLEGTYNEQFF
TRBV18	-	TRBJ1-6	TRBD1	TGTGCCAGCTCACACAAGGGACAGGGGGCGGACAATTCACCCCTCCACTTT	CASSHKGQGADNSPLHF
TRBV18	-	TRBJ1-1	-	TGTGCCAGCTCACGGACAGCAAACACTGAAGCTTTCTTT	CASSRTANTEAFF
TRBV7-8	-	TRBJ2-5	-	TGTGCCAGCAGCCAGGGACATTTAGGGCAAGAGACCCAGTACTTC	CASSQGHLGQETQYF
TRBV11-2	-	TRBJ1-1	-	TGTGCCAGCAGCTTACAGGGTGAAGCTTTCTTT	CASSLQGEAFF
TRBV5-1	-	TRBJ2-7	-	TGCGCCAGCAGCTTGCAGGGGTCGGGCTACGAGCAGTACTTC	CASSLQGSGYEQYF